These T cell receptor beta chains were read from a single sample in a study of blood T cell repertoires in COVID-19. The assay was immunoSEQ multiplex PCR, and TCRdb's table has in-frame clones only and misses some. The repertoire holds roughly 150,000 clones, with around 88% as singletons. Sequencing was carried out using peripheral blood. The receptors were gathered from a human donor in a cohort sampled during active COVID-19. The CDR3 runs from the conserved cysteine through the conserved F or W. A D gene is named only where the DNA matches it firmly. For some rows the clone size is stated as once, few or many, or as a class when expanded; others skip it.

abundance	d_gene	j_gene	v_gene	CDR3nt	CDR3aa
NA	TRBD2	TRBJ2-7	TRBV10-2	TGCGCCAGCAGTGAGGTCAGCGGGAGGACCCTCTACGAGCAGTACTTC	CASSEVSGRTLYEQYF
NA	NA	TRBJ1-5	TRBV15	TGTGCCACCAGCAGAACCAGGGGAAGCAATCAGCCCCAGCATTTT	CATSRTRGSNQPQHF
NA	NA	TRBJ1-5	TRBV7-2	TGTGCCAGCAGCTTAGAAAAGTGGGGAGAATATAGCAATCAGCCCCAGCATTTT	CASSLEKWGEYSNQPQHF
NA	TRBD1	TRBJ1-1	TRBV30	TGTGCCTGGAGTCGGGACAGGAACACTGAAGCTTTCTTT	CAWSRDRNTEAFF
NA	TRBD2	TRBJ2-5	TRBV2	TGTGCCAGCAGTGAGCGACTAGCGGTCCTAAAAGAGACCCAGTACTTC	CASSERLAVLKETQYF
NA	TRBD2	TRBJ2-7	TRBV7-2	TGTGCCAGCAGCTTTAGGTCCGCGGGGGGGGAGCAGTACTTC	CASSFRSAGGEQYF
once	NA	TRBJ1-3	TRBV28	TGTGCCAGCAGTTCGGGGAGCAACTCTGGAAACACCATATATTTT	CASSSGSNSGNTIYF
NA	TRBD1	TRBJ1-2	TRBV28	TGTGCCAGCAGCCCTGACAGGGTAAGGGGCTACACCTTC	CASSPDRVRGYTF
once	NA	TRBJ1-2	TRBV3-1/TRBV3-2	TGTGCCAGCAGCCATAACCAGGCCTATGGCTACACCTTC	CASSHNQAYGYTF
NA	TRBD2	TRBJ2-5	TRBV5-1	TGCGCCAGCAGCGCCGCTAGCGGGGAAGAGACCCAGTACTTC	CASSAASGEETQYF
NA	NA	TRBJ2-7	TRBV2	TGTGCCAGCGGGGGCGGGTGGGGCCAGTACTTC	CASGGGWGQYF
NA	TRBD2	TRBJ2-1	TRBV11-3	TGTGCCAGCAGCTTAGAGGGACTAGCGGTGGGTGAGCAGTTCTTC	CASSLEGLAVGEQFF
NA	NA	TRBJ2-3	TRBV21-1	TGTGCCAGCAGCTCTCCGGACAGGGGGCCAACAGATACGCAGTATTTT	CASSSPDRGPTDTQYF
NA	TRBD2	TRBJ2-3	TRBV11-2	TGTGCCAGCAGCCGGCCCGGGACTAGGGCGGATACGCAGTATTTT	CASSRPGTRADTQYF
NA	TRBD2	TRBJ2-1	TRBV11-2	TGTGCCAGCAGTGTCGGGACTAGCGTACACAATGAGCAGTTCTTC	CASSVGTSVHNEQFF
NA	TRBD2	TRBJ2-5	TRBV13	TGTGCCAGCAGCTTCGCGCCCCGGACTAGCGGGAGGGCCGGGGTAGAGACCCAGTACTTC	CASSFAPRTSGRAGVETQYF
NA	NA	TRBJ2-5	TRBV7-8	TGTGCCAGCAGCTTAGATCAGGTGACCCAGTACTTC	CASSLDQVTQYF
NA	NA	TRBJ1-5	TRBV28	TGTGCCAGCAGTCTGGGCCAACAGGGACCTCGGGGCAATCAGCCCCAGCATTTT	CASSLGQQGPRGNQPQHF
NA	TRBD1	TRBJ2-5	TRBV3-1/TRBV3-2	TGTGCCAGCAGCCTAGCAGCCGAGGGGGCAGAGACCCAGTACTTC	CASSLAAEGAETQYF
many	TRBD2	TRBJ2-1	TRBV6-2/TRBV6-3	TGTGCCAGCAGCATAGCGGGGCCCGCTGAGCAGTTCTTC	CASSIAGPAEQFF
once	TRBD2	TRBJ2-5	TRBV6-5	TGTGCCAGCAGTTACTCAGCGGGAGGGGTTGGGGAGACCCAGTACTTC	CASSYSAGGVGETQYF
NA	NA	TRBJ1-2	TRBV10-1	TGCGCCAGCAGTGACGGGTGGCTGATCTATGGCTACACCTTC	CASSDGWLIYGYTF
NA	TRBD2	TRBJ2-1	TRBV7-6	TGTGCCAGCAGCCTCGGGCTAGCGGGCTACAATGAGCAGTTCTTC	CASSLGLAGYNEQFF
NA	TRBD2	TRBJ2-5	TRBV11-3	TGTGCCAGCAGCCCGGGGCTAGCGGGAGAGACCCAGTACTTC	CASSPGLAGETQYF
NA	NA	TRBJ2-7	TRBV12-3/TRBV12-4	TGTGCCAGCAGGACTGGAACTTCCTACGAGCAGTACTTC	CASRTGTSYEQYF
few	NA	TRBJ2-7	TRBV28	TGTGCCAGCAGTTCATACAGGGCTTACTCCTACGAGCAGTACTTC	CASSSYRAYSYEQYF
NA	NA	TRBJ1-3	TRBV6-5	TGTGCCAGCCACTCTGGAAACACCATATATTTT	CASHSGNTIYF
NA	NA	TRBJ1-5	TRBV5-1	TGCGCCAGCAGCCCCCGGGGAGGGGATCAGCCCCAGCATTTT	CASSPRGGDQPQHF
NA	NA	TRBJ1-1	TRBV29-1	TGCAGCGGTTCCATGAACACTGAAGCTTTCTTT	CSGSMNTEAFF
few	TRBD1	TRBJ1-5	TRBV2	TGTGCCAGCATGATAGGACAGGGGCCAAATCAGCCCCAGCATTTT	CASMIGQGPNQPQHF
few	TRBD1	TRBJ2-7	TRBV3-1/TRBV3-2	TGTGCCAGCAGCCAAGGGGGGACAGACTACGAGCAGTACTTC	CASSQGGTDYEQYF
NA	TRBD2	TRBJ2-7	TRBV2	TGTGCCAGCAGGGGACTAGTGGGCCACTCCTACGAGCAGTACTTC	CASRGLVGHSYEQYF
NA	NA	TRBJ1-6	TRBV28	TGTGCCAGCAGTTCCGACCTAGGCGGACTACGCATTAATTCACCCCTCCACTTT	CASSSDLGGLRINSPLHF
NA	TRBD1	TRBJ1-3	TRBV7-7	TGTGCCAGCAGCCCCGGGACAGCCCTAGGAAACACCATATATTTT	CASSPGTALGNTIYF
NA	NA	TRBJ2-1	TRBV5-1	TGCGCCAGCAGCTTGCTTCGCGATGAGCAGTTCTTC	CASSLLRDEQFF
NA	NA	TRBJ1-4	TRBV18	TGTGCCAGCTCACCAGCGGGGGGCGAAAAACTGTTTTTT	CASSPAGGEKLFF
NA	NA	TRBJ1-3	TRBV4-1	TGCGCCAGCAGCCGAGCGCAGGGGAGTCCTGGAAACACCATATATTTT	CASSRAQGSPGNTIYF
NA	TRBD2	TRBJ2-7	TRBV18	TGTGCCAGCTCACCAACGAGTCCTAGCGGGAGGGAGCAGTACTTC	CASSPTSPSGREQYF
NA	NA	TRBJ1-1	TRBV28	TGTGCCAGCAGGCTCTGGAGGACTGAAGCTTTCTTT	CASRLWRTEAFF
NA	NA	TRBJ1-2	TRBV30	TGTGCCTGGAGTATCGGGCAGGGCGGCTACACCTTC	CAWSIGQGGYTF
once	TRBD2	TRBJ2-5	TRBV2	TGTGCCAGCCTTGGACTAGCAGGGGAGACCCAGTACTTC	CASLGLAGETQYF
NA	NA	TRBJ2-5	TRBV7-9	TGTGCCAGCAGCTTAGTTCGTTCGACAGGCCAAGAGACCCAGTACTTC	CASSLVRSTGQETQYF
NA	NA	TRBJ2-1	TRBV15	TGTGCCACCAGCAGAGCTGGGACAATGGGGAATGAGCAGTTCTTC	CATSRAGTMGNEQFF
NA	NA	TRBJ2-3	TRBV5-4	TGTGCCAGCAGCCCTTTGACTAGGGATACGCAGTATTTT	CASSPLTRDTQYF
once	NA	TRBJ2-5	TRBV7-9	TGTGCCAGCAGTTTGTTTGGGGGAGGGGGAGAGACCCAGTACTTC	CASSLFGGGGETQYF
NA	TRBD2	TRBJ2-5	TRBV5-1	TGCGCCAGCAGCTTAAGCGGGGGCCAAGAGACCCAGTACTTC	CASSLSGGQETQYF
NA	TRBD1	TRBJ1-2	TRBV27	TGTGCCAGCAGCCCCCGTTATCGAGGGGGCCATCCTAACTATGGCTACACCTTC	CASSPRYRGGHPNYGYTF
NA	NA	TRBJ1-4	TRBV29-1	TGCAGCGTATGGGGAGGGGGGTTCGGTGAAAAACTGTTTTTT	CSVWGGGFGEKLFF
once	TRBD1	TRBJ1-2	TRBV2	TGTGCCAGCAGTGAGAGATCAACAGGGGGCAGGGATGGCTACACCTTC	CASSERSTGGRDGYTF
NA	TRBD1	TRBJ2-2	TRBV5-1	TGCGCCAGCAGCCTTAGAGACAGGGCCGGGGAGCTGTTTTTT	CASSLRDRAGELFF
NA	NA	TRBJ1-2	TRBV6-4	TGTGCCAGCAGTGAAGACAGTACCCGATATGGCTACACCTTC	CASSEDSTRYGYTF
NA	TRBD1	TRBJ2-7	TRBV29-1	TGCAGCGTTGAGAAGACAGGGGCTTTGGGCGAGCAGTACTTC	CSVEKTGALGEQYF
NA	NA	TRBJ2-7	TRBV7-9	TGTGCCAGCAGCCCCGCCCCTAGGGGCGGCTCCTACGAGCAGTACTTC	CASSPAPRGGSYEQYF
medium-sized	NA	TRBJ1-5	TRBV14	TGTGCCAGCAGCCAAGGGCCAGGGGATAGGCCCCAGCATTTT	CASSQGPGDRPQHF
NA	NA	TRBJ2-3	TRBV9	TGTGCCAGCAGCCCGCAAATCGGGACACCTAGCACAGATACGCAGTATTTT	CASSPQIGTPSTDTQYF
NA	TRBD2	TRBJ2-1	TRBV13	TGTGCCAGCAGCCCCGGGACTAGCGGGAGTTACAATGAGCAGTTCTTC	CASSPGTSGSYNEQFF
NA	NA	TRBJ1-1	TRBV3-1/TRBV3-2	TGTGCCAGCCGACCGCAAGACAGACTGAACACTGAAGCTTTCTTT	CASRPQDRLNTEAFF
once	TRBD1	TRBJ2-6	TRBV5-4	TGTGCCAGCAGCTCTCCCCCGGGACAGGCTCGTTCTGGGGCCAACGTCCTGACTTTC	CASSSPPGQARSGANVLTF
once	TRBD2	TRBJ2-3	TRBV11-3	TGTGCCAGCAGCTTATTATTAGCGGGAGTCGCAGATACGCAGTATTTT	CASSLLLAGVADTQYF